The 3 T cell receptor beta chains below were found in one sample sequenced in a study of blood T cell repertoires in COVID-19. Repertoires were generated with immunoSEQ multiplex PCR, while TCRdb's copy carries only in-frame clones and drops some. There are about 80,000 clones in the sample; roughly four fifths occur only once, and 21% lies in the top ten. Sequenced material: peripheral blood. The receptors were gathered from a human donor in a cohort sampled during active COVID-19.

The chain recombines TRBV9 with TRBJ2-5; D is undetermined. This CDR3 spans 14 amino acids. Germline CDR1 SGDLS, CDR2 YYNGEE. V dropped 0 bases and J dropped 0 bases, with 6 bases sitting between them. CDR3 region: CASSVDTDQETQYF. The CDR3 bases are TGTGCCAGCAGCGTAGATACAGACCAAGAGACCCAGTACTTC.

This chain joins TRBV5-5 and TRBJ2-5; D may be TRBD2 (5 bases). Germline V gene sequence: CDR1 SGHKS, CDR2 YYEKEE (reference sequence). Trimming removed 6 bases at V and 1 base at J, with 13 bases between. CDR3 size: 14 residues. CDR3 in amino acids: CASTPPGVQETQYF. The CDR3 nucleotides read TGTGCCAGCACCCCCCCCGGGGTCCAAGAGACCCAGTACTTC.

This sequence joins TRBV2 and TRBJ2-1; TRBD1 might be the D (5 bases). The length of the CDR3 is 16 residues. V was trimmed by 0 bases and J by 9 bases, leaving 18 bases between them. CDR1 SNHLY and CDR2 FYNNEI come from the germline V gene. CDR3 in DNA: TGTGCCAGCAGTGAAGCGCTTCAAGGCAGGGTGCGTGAGCAGTTCTTC. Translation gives CASSEALQGRVREQFF.